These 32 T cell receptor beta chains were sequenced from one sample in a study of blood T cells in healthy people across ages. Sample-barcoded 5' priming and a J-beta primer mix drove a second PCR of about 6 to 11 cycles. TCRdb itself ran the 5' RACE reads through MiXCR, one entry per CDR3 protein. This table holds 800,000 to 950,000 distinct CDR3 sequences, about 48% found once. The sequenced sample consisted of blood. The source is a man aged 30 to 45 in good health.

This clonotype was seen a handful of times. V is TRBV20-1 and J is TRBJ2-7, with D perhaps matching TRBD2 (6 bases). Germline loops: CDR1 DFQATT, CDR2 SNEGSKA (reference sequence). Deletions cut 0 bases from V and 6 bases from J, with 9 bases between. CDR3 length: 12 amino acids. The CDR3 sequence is CSAREGGAEQYF. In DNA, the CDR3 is TGCAGTGCTAGAGAGGGGGGAGCCGAGCAGTACTTC.

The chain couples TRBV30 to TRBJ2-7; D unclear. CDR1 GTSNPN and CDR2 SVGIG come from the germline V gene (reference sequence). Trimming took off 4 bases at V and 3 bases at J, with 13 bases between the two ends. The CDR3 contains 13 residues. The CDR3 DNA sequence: TGTGCCTGGACCCGTGGGAAGGGCTACGAGCAGTACTTC. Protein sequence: CAWTRGKGYEQYF.

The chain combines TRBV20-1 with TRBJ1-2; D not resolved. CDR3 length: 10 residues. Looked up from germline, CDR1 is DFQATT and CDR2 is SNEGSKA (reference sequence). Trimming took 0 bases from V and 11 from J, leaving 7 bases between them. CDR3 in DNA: TGCAGTGCTAGAGAGGTGACTTACACCTTC. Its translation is CSAREVTYTF.

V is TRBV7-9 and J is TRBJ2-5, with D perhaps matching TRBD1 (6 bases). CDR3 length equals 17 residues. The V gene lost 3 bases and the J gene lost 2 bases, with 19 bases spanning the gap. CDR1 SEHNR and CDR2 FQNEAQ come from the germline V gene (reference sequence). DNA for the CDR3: TGTGCCAGCAGCTTTGGGGGCTCGAGGAGCGGACAAGAGACCCAGTACTTC. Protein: CASSFGGSRSGQETQYF.

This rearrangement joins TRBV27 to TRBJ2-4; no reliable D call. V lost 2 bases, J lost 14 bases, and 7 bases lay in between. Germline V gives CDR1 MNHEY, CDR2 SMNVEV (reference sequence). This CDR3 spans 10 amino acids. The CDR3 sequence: CASSLKAKYF. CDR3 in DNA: TGTGCCAGCAGTTTAAAGGCCAAGTACTTC.

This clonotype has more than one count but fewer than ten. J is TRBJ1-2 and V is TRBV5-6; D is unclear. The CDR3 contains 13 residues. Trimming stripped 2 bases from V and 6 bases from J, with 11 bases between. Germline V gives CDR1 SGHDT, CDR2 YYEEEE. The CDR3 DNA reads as TGTGCCAGCAGCTTAGGCAGTATCGATGGCTACACCTTC. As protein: CASSLGSIDGYTF.

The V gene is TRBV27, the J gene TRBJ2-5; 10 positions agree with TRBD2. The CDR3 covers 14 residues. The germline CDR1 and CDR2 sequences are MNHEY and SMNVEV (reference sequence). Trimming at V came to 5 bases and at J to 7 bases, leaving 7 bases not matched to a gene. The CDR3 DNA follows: TGTGCCAGCAGTATCGACAGCGGGAGGGTGACCCAGTACTTC. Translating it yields CASSIDSGRVTQYF.

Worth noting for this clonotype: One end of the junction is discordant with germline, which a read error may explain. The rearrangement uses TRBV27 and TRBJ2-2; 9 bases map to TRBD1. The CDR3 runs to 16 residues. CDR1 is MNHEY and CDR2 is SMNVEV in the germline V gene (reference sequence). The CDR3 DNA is TGTGCCAGCAGTTTCTTCTTGGGACAGGGCACCGGGGAGCCGTTTTTT. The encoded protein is CASSFFLGQGTGEPFF.

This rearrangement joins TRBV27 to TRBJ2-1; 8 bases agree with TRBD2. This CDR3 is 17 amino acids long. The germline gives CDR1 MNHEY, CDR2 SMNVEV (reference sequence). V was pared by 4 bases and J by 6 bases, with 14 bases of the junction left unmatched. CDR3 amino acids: CASSSASGSSDPNEQFF. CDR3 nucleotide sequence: TGTGCCAGCAGTTCGGCTAGCGGGTCCTCGGACCCCAATGAGCAGTTCTTC.

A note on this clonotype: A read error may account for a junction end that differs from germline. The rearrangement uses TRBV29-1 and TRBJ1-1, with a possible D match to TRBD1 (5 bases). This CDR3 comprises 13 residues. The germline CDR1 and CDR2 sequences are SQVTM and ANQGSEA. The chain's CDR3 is CGVNRGQNTEAFF. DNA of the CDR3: TGCGGCGTTAACCGTGGACAGAACACTGAAGCTTTCTTT.

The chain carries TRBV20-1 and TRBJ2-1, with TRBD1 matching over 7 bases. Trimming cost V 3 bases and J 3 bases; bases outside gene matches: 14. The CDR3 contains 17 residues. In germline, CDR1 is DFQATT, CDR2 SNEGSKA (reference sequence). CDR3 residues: CSASQFQPGTVYNEQFF. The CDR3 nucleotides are TGCAGTGCTAGCCAATTCCAGCCCGGGACAGTCTACAATGAGCAGTTCTTC.

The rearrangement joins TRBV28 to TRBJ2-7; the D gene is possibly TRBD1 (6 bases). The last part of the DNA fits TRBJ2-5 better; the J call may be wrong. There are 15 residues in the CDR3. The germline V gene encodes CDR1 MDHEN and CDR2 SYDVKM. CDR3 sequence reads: CASSLGARGKETQYF. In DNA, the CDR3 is TGTGCCAGCAGTTTAGGGGCCAGGGGAAAAGAGACCCAGTACTTC.

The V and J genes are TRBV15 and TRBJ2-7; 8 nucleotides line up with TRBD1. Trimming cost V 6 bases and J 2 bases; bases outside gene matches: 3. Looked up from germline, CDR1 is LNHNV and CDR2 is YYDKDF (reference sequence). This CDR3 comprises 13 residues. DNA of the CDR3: TGTGCCACCAGTAGACAGGGGACCTACGAGCAGTACTTC. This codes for CATSRQGTYEQYF.

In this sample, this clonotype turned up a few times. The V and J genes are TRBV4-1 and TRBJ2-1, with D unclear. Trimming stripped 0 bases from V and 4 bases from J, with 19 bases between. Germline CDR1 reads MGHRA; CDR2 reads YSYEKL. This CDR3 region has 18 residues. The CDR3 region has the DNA TGCGCCAGCAGCCAAGATAAGGTCTTGGCATGGGCGTACAATGAGCAGTTCTTC. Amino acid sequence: CASSQDKVLAWAYNEQFF.

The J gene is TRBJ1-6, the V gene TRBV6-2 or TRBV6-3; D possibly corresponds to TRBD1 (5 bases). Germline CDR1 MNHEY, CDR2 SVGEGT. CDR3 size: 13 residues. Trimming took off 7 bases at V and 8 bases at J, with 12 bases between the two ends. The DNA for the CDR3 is TGTGCCAGCACCCAGGGTTCAGATTCACCCCTCCACTTT. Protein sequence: CASTQGSDSPLHF.

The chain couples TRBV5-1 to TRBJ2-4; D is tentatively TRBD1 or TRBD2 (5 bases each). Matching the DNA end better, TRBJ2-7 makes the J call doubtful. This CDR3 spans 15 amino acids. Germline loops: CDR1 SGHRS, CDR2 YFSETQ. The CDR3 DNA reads TGCGCCAGCAGCTGGGGGTCAACAGGTGACTACGAGCAGTACTTC. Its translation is CASSWGSTGDYEQYF.

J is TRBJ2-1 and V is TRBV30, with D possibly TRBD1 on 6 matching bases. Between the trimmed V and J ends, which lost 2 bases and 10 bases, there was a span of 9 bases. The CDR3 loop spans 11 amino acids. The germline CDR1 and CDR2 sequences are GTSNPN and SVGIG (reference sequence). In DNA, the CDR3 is TGTGCCTGGAGTCCGGACAGAGAGCAGTTCTTC. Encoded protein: CAWSPDREQFF.

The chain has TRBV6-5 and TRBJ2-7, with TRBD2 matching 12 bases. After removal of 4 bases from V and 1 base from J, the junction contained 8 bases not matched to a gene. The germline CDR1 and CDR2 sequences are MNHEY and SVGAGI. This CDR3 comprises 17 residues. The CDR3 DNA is TGTGCCAGCAGTTTTACGACTAGCGGGGGACCTTCCTACGAGCAGTACTTC. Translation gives CASSFTTSGGPSYEQYF.

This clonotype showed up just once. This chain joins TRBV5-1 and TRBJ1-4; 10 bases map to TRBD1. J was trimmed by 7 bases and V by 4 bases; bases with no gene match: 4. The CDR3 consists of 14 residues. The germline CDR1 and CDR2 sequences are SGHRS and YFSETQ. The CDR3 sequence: CASSPDRGFEKLFF. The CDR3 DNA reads TGCGCCAGCAGCCCGGACAGGGGGTTTGAAAAACTGTTTTTT.

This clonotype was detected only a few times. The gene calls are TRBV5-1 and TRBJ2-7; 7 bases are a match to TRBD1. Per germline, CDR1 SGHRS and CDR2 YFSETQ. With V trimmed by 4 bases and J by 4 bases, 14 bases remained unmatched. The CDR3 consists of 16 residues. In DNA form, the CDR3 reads TGCGCCAGCAGCATCCGGGACAGAGCCTTCGGGTACGAGCAGTACTTC. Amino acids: CASSIRDRAFGYEQYF.

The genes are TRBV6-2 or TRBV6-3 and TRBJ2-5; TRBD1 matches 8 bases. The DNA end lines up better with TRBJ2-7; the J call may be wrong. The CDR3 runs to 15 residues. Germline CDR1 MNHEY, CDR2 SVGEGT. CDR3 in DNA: TGTGCCAGCAGCTCGACAGGGGACGGAGCGTACGAGCAGTACTTC. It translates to CASSSTGDGAYEQYF.

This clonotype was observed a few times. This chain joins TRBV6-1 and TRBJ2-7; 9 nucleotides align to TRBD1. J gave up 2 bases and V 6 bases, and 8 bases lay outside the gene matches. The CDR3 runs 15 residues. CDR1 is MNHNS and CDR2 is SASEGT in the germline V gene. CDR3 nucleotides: TGTGCCAGCAGCGGACCGAGACAGGGGGCCTACGAGCAGTACTTC. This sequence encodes CASSGPRQGAYEQYF.

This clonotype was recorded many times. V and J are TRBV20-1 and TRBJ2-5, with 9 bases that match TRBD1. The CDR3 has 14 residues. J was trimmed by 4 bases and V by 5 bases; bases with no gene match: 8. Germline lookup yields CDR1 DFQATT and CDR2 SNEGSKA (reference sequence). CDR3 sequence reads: CSAQPGQGRETQYF. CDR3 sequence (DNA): TGCAGTGCTCAACCGGGACAGGGTCGAGAGACCCAGTACTTC.

CDR3 region: CASSFTGAGNTIYF. CDR3 DNA sequence: TGTGCCAGCAGCTTCACAGGGGCGGGAAACACCATATATTTT. This chain connects TRBV7-9 to TRBJ1-3, with 7 bases lining up with TRBD1. V shed 3 bases and J 4 bases; nucleotides not matched to a gene: 3. CDR3 length equals 14 residues. Per germline, CDR1 SEHNR and CDR2 FQNEAQ (reference sequence).

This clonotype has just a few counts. Here the CDR3 DNA reads TGTGCCAGCAGTTTTAGGGCGGGGGCCTACTACGAGCAGTACTTC. Translated: CASSFRAGAYYEQYF. The V gene is TRBV12-3 or TRBV12-4, the J gene TRBJ2-7; possible D gene TRBD2, 7 bases. Trimming shortened V by 3 bases and J by 3 bases, and 15 bases separated the two germline ends. This CDR3 is built from 15 residues.

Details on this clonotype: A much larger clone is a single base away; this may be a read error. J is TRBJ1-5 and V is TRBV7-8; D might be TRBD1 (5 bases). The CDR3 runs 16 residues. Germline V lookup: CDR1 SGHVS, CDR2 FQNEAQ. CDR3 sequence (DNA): TGTGCCGGCAGCGTGCAACCCCGGGACCGAGATCAGCCCCAGCATTTT. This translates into CAGSVQPRDRDQPQHF.

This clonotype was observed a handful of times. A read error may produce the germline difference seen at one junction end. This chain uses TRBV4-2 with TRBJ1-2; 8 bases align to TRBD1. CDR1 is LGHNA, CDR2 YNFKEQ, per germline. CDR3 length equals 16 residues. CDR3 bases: TGTGCCAGCAGCCCGGGGACAGGCCGGGCTAATTATGGCTACACCTTC. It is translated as CASSPGTGRANYGYTF.

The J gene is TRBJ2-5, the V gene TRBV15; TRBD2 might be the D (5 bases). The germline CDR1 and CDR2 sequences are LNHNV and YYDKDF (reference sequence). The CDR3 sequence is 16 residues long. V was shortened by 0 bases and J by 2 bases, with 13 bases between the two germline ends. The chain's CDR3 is CATSRDWADFQETQYF. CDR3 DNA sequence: TGTGCCACCAGCAGAGATTGGGCGGACTTTCAAGAGACCCAGTACTTC.

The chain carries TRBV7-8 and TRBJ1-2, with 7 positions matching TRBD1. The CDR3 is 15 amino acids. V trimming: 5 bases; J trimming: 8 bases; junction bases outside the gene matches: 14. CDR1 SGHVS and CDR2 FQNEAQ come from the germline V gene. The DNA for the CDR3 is TGTGCCAGCAGCCCGGGACAGCCACCGTCAGAGGGCTACACCTTC. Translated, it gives CASSPGQPPSEGYTF.

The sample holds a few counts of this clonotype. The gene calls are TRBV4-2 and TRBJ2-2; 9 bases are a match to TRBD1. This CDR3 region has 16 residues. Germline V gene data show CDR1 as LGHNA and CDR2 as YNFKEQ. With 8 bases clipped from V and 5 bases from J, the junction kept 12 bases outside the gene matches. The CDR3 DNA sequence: TGTGCCAGCCTCCTCATGACAGGGGGATATACCGGGGAGCTGTTTTTT. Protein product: CASLLMTGGYTGELFF.

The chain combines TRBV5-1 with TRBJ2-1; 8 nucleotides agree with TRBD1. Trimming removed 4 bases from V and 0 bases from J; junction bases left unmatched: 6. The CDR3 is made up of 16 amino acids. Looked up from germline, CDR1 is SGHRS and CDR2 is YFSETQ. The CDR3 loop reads CASSPSTGDSYNEQFF. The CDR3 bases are TGCGCCAGCAGCCCTTCGACAGGGGACTCCTACAATGAGCAGTTCTTC.

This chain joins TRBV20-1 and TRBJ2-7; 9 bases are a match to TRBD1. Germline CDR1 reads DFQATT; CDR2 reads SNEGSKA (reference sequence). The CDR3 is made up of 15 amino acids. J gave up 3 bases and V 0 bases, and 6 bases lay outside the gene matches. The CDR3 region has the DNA TGCAGTGCTAGAGATCGACAGGGGGGTATCTACGAGCAGTACTTC. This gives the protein CSARDRQGGIYEQYF.